This TCR beta chain was sequenced in a study of cytomegalovirus exposure and HLA in healthy donors. Points on this clone: As yet, its antigen is unknown.

Study-wide findings and caveats: It was reportedly the case that the classifier diagnosed cytomegalovirus status with high specificity and sensitivity. Reportedly, a later analysis found an Asian-associated ancestry cluster had fewer N-insertions than the approximately 700-donor mean. The study carried out a later analysis of TCR beta sequences. It associated approximately 17,000 of them with specific HLA alleles at a false discovery rate of 0.05. A later analysis by the authors found several of the most significant clusters apparently linked to common viral pathogens.

This PCR relied on a set of 60 Vbeta primers and 13 Jbeta primers. Sequenced by immunoSEQ multiplex PCR; TCRdb stores in-frame clones only, minus some. The sample has around 230,000 clones, approximately 79% seen once. The V end lost 3 bases, the J end lost 5 bases, and 10 bases lay between the germline ends. The CDR3 contains 14 residues. Germline V gives CDR1 SGHDN, CDR2 FVKESK. This rearrangement joins TRBV14 to TRBJ2-2, with D maybe TRBD1 (6 bases). The sample was PBMCs. The TCR comes from a male donor in good health and CMV-seronegative. The CDR3 loop is CASSQGHLTGELFF. DNA for the CDR3: TGTGCCAGCAGCCAGGGACACCTAACCGGGGAGCTGTTTTTT.